This TCR beta chain was found in a study of blood T cell repertoires in COVID-19. Study summary: There were acute and convalescent COVID-19 samples, and they came from the United States, Italy and Spain. Sources were T cells, B-cell-depleted T cells, or PBMCs; the material itself was cDNA or gDNA.

Germline assignment: CDR1 SGHTA and CDR2 FQGTGA. This CDR3 region has 13 residues. Trimming left V 5 bases short and J 4 bases short, with 8 bases between. As processed by the authors: Reference gene primers were amplified, and this amplification served to estimate nucleated cell counts. Assay used: immunoSEQ multiplex PCR; TCRdb lists only in-frame clones, some missing. V and J calls and clone size are those listed in that table; D and trimming were worked out from the DNA. Of roughly 140,000 clones detected, 75% to 85% appear once; the ten largest clones hold roughly 0.56%. This TCR derives from a man aged 55 to 70 with acute or convalescent COVID-19. Material for sequencing was peripheral blood. The rearrangement joins TRBV7-3 to TRBJ2-2; TRBD2 is a possible D gene (5 bases). CDR3 sequence: CASSRDFTGELFF. The DNA for the CDR3 is TGTGCCAGCAGCCGGGATTTCACCGGGGAGCTGTTTTTT. Drawing the rest from reference TRBV7-3 and TRBJ2-2, the complete variable domain is GAGVSQTPSNKVTEKGKYVELRCDPISGHTALYWYRQSLGQGPEFLIYFQGTGAADDSGLPNDRFFAVRPEGSVSTLKIQRTERGDSAVYLCASSRDFTGELFFGEGSRLTVL.